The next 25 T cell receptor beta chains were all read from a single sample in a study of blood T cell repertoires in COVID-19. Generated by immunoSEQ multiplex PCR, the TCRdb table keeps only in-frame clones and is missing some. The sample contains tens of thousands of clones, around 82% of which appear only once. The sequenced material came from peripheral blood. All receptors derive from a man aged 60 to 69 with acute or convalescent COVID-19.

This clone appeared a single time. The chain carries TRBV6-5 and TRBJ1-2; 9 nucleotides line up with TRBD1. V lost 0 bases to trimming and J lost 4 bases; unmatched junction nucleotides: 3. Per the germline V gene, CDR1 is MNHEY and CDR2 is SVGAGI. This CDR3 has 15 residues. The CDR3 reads CASSYSGTGTYGYTF. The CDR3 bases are TGTGCCAGCAGTTACTCCGGGACAGGGACCTATGGCTACACCTTC.

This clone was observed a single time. CDR3 residues: CASSLALGEATEALHF. CDR3 bases: TGTGCCAGCAGCTTAGCGCTCGGGGAGGCTACAGAAGCCCTCCACTTT. The chain couples TRBV7-9 to TRBJ1-6, with D uncertain. The CDR3 runs to 16 residues. Looked up from germline, CDR1 is SEHNR and CDR2 is FQNEAQ (reference sequence). V was pared by 0 bases and J by 14 bases, with 20 bases between. Filled out from reference TRBV7-9 and TRBJ1-6, the complete variable domain reads DTGVSQNPRHKITKRGQNVTFRCDPISEHNRLYWYRQTLGQGPEFLTYFQNEAQLEKSRLLSDRFSAERPKGSFSTLEIQRTEQGDSAMYLCASSLALGEATEALHFGNGTRLTVT.

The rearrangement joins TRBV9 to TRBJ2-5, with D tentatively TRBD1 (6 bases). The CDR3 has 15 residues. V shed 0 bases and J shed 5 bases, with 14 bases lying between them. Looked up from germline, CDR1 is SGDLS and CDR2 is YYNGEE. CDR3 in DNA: TGTGCCAGCAGCGTAGATACAGGGACACGTGAGACCCAGTACTTC. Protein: CASSVDTGTRETQYF.

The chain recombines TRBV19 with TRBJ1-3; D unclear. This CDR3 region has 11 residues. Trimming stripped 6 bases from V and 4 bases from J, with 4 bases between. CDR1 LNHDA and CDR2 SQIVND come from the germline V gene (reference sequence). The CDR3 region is CASSLGNTIYF. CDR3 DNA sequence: TGTGCCAGTAGCCTGGGAAACACCATATATTTT.

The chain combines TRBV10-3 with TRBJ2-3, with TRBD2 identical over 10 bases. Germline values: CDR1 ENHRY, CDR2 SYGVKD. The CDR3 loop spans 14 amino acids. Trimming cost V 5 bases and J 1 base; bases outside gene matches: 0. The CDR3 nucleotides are TGTGCCATCAGTAGCGGGGGGGGCACAGATACGCAGTATTTT. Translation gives CAISSGGGTDTQYF.

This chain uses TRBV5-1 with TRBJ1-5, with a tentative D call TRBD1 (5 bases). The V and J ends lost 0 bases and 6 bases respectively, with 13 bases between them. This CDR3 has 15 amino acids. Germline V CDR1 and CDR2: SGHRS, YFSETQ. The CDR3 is CASSLEGGGSQPQHF. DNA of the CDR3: TGCGCCAGCAGCTTGGAAGGTGGGGGGAGTCAGCCCCAGCATTTT. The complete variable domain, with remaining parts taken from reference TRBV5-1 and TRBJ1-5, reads KAGVTQTPRYLIKTRGQQVTLSCSPISGHRSVSWYQQTPGQGLQFLFEYFSETQRNKGNFPGRFSGRQFSNSRSEMNVSTLELGDSALYLCASSLEGGGSQPQHFGDGTRLSIL.

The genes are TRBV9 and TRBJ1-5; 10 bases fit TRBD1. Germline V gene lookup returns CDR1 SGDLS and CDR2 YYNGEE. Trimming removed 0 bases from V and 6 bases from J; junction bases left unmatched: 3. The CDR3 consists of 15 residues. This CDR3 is CASSVGQGAGQPQHF. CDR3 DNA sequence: TGTGCCAGCAGCGTAGGACAGGGGGCCGGTCAGCCCCAGCATTTT.

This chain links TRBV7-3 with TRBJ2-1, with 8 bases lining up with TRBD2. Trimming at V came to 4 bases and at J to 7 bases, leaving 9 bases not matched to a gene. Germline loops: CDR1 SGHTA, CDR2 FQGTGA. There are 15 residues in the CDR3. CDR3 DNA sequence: TGTGCCAGCAGCTCAGCGGGGGCCGGGAGGAATGAGCAGTTCTTC. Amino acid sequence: CASSSAGAGRNEQFF. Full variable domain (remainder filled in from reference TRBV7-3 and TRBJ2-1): GAGVSQTPSNKVTEKGKYVELRCDPISGHTALYWYRQSLGQGPEFLIYFQGTGAADDSGLPNDRFFAVRPEGSVSTLKIQRTERGDSAVYLCASSSAGAGRNEQFFGPGTRLTVL.

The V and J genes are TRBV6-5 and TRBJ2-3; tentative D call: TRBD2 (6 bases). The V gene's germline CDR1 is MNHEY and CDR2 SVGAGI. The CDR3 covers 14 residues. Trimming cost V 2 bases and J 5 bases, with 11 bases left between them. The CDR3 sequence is CASSYGGRGDTQYF. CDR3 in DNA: TGTGCCAGCAGTTACGGTGGGCGGGGAGATACGCAGTATTTT.

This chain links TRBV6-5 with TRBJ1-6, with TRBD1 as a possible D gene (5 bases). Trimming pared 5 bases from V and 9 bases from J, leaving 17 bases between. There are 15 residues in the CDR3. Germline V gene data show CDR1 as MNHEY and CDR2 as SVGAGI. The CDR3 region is CASSPRPDTGSPLHF. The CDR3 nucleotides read TGTGCCAGCAGTCCCCGGCCGGATACAGGTTCACCCCTCCACTTT.

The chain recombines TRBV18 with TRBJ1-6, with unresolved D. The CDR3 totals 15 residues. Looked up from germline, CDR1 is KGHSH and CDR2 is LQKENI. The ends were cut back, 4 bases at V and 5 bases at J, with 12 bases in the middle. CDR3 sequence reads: CASSLGPFDNSPLHF. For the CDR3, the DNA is TGTGCCAGCTCACTTGGGCCCTTTGATAATTCACCCCTCCACTTT. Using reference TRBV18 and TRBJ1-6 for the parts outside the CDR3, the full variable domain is NAGVMQNPRHLVRRRGQEARLRCSPMKGHSHVYWYRQLPEEGLKFMVYLQKENIIDESGMPKERFSAEFPKEGPSILRIQQVVRGDSAAYFCASSLGPFDNSPLHFGNGTRLTVT.

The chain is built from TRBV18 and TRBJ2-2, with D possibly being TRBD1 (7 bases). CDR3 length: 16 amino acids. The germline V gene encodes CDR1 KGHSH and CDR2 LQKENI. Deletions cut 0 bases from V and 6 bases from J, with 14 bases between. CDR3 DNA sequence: TGTGCCAGCTCACCACCACTCAGGGGGGAAGCCGGGGAGCTGTTTTTT. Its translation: CASSPPLRGEAGELFF.

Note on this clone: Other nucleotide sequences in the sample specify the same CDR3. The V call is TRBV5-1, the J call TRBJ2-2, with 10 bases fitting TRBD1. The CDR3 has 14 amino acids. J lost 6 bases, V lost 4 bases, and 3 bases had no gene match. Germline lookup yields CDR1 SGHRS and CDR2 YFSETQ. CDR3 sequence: CASSLGQGAGELFF. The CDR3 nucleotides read TGCGCCAGCAGCCTAGGACAGGGGGCCGGGGAGCTGTTTTTT.

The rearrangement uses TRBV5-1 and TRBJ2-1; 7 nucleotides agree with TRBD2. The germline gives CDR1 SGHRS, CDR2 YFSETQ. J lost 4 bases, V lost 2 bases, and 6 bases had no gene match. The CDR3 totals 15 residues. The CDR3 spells CASSLGTTFYNEQFF. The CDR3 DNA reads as TGCGCCAGCAGCTTAGGGACTACCTTTTACAATGAGCAGTTCTTC.

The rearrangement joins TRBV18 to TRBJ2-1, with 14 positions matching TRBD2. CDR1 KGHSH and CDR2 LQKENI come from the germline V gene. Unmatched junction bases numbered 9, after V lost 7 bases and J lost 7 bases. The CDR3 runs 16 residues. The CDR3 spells CASFRTGTSGSNEQFF. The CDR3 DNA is TGTGCCAGCTTCCGAACCGGGACTAGCGGGAGTAATGAGCAGTTCTTC.

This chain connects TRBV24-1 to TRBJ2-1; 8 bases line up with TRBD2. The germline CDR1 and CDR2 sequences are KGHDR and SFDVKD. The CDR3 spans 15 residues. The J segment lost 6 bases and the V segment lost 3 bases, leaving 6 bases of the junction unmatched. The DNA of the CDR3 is TGTGCCACCAGTGATCCCGGACTAGCCAGCAATGAGCAGTTCTTC. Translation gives CATSDPGLASNEQFF.

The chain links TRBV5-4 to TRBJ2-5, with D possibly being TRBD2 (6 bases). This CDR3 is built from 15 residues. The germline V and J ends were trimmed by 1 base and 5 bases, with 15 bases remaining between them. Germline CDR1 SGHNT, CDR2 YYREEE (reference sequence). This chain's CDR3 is CASSLYGGGSETQYF. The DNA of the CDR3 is TGTGCCAGCAGCTTGTATGGGGGAGGATCGGAGACCCAGTACTTC.

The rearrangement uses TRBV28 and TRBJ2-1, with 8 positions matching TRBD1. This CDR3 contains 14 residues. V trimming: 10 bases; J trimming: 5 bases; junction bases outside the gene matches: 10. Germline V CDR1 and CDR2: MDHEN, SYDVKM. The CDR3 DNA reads TGTGCCACCTACCTGGGGACAGGACACAATGAGCAGTTCTTC. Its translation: CATYLGTGHNEQFF.

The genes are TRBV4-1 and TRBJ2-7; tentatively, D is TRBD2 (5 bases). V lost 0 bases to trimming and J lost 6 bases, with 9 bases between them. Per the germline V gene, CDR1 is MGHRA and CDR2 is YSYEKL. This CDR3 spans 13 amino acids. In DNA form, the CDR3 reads TGCGCCAGCAGCCAAGACGGACTGGGCGAGCAGTACTTC. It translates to CASSQDGLGEQYF.

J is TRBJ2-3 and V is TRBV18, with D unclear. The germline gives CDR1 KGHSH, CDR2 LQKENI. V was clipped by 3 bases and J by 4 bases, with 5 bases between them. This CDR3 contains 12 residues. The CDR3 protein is CASSPESDTQYF. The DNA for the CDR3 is TGTGCCAGCTCACCGGAGTCAGATACGCAGTATTTT.

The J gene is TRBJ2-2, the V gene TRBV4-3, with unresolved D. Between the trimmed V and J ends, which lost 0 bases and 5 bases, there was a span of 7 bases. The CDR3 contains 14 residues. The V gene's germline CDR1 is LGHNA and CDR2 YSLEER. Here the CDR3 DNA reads TGCGCCAGCAGCCAAGATATCCTAACCGGGGAGCTGTTTTTT. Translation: CASSQDILTGELFF.

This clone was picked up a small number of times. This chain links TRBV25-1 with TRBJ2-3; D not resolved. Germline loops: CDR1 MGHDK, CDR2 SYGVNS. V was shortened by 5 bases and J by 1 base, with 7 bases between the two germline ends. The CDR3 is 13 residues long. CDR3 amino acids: CASSSLGTDTQYF. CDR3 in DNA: TGTGCCAGCAGTTCCTTAGGCACAGATACGCAGTATTTT. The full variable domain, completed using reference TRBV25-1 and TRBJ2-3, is EADIYQTPRYLVIGTGKKITLECSQTMGHDKMYWYQQDPGMELHLIHYSYGVNSTEKGDLSSESTVSRIRTEHFPLTLESARPSHTSQYLCASSSLGTDTQYFGPGTRLTVL.

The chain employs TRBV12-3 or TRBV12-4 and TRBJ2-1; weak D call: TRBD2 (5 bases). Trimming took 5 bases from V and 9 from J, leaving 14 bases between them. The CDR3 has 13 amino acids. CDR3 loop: CASSATTGVEQFF. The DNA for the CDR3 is TGTGCCAGCAGTGCGACTACCGGGGTTGAGCAGTTCTTC.

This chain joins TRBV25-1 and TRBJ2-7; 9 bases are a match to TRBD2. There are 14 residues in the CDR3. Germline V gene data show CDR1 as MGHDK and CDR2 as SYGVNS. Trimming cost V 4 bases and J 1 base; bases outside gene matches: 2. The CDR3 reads CASSGTSESYEQYF. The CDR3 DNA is TGTGCCAGCAGTGGGACTAGCGAGTCCTACGAGCAGTACTTC.

Here the CDR3 DNA reads TGTGCCAGTAGTCCAACCCCCCGGGGCAGGGGACGGTCCTACGAGCAGTACTTC. Protein sequence: CASSPTPRGRGRSYEQYF. This chain links TRBV19 with TRBJ2-7, with D perhaps TRBD1 (6 bases). The CDR3 totals 18 residues. Germline V lookup: CDR1 LNHDA, CDR2 SQIVND (reference sequence). The V and J ends lost 5 bases and 1 base respectively, with 24 bases between them. Full variable domain (rest looked up from reference TRBV19 and TRBJ2-7): DGGITQSPKYLFRKEGQNVTLSCEQNLNHDAMYWYRQDPGQGLRLIYYSQIVNDFQKGDIAEGYSVSREKKESFPLTVTSAQKNPTAFYLCASSPTPRGRGRSYEQYFGPGTRLTVT.